The rows below give T cell receptor beta chains drawn from one sample of a study of blood T cells in healthy people across ages. One entry per CDR3 protein results from TCRdb running MiXCR on the 5' RACE reads. The sample consists of approximately 800,000 distinct CDR3 sequences, about 42% of them appearing once. Sequencing used blood. These receptor sequences come from a man older than 75 in good health. Each CDR3 is given with its conserved first and last residue. The order of the fields is J gene, clone size, V gene, D gene, CDR3 protein, CDR3 DNA. D genes are given only for firm matches. Some rows have no size entry. The others give once, few or many, or a class for an expanded clone.

j_call: TRBJ1-2
clone_size: once
v_call: TRBV9
d_call: TRBD1
cdr3_aa: CASSATGQGTDGYTF
cdr3_nt: TGTGCCAGCAGCGCGACGGGACAGGGTACGGATGGCTACACCTTC

j_call: TRBJ2-2
clone_size: NA
v_call: TRBV6-6
d_call: NA
cdr3_aa: CASSHRDINTGELFF
cdr3_nt: TGTGCCAGCAGTCACCGGGACATTAACACCGGGGAGCTGTTTTTT

j_call: TRBJ2-7
clone_size: NA
v_call: TRBV29-1
d_call: TRBD1
cdr3_aa: CSVSGQGVYEQYF
cdr3_nt: TGCAGCGTGTCGGGACAGGGGGTCTACGAGCAGTACTTC

j_call: TRBJ2-1
clone_size: once
v_call: TRBV29-1
d_call: TRBD2
cdr3_aa: CSASLGLANNEQFF
cdr3_nt: TGCAGCGCCTCCTTGGGACTAGCCAACAATGAGCAGTTCTTC

j_call: TRBJ1-6
clone_size: NA
v_call: TRBV4-1
d_call: NA
cdr3_aa: CASSRDLGGRGYSPLHF
cdr3_nt: TGCGCCAGCAGCCGAGATCTAGGCGGGCGTGGGTACTCACCCCTCCACTTT

j_call: TRBJ2-7
clone_size: NA
v_call: TRBV4-3
d_call: TRBD2
cdr3_aa: CASSQDPPSGYSYEQYF
cdr3_nt: TGCGCCAGCAGCCAAGATCCCCCTAGCGGGTACTCCTACGAGCAGTACTTC

j_call: TRBJ2-7
clone_size: NA
v_call: TRBV20-1
d_call: TRBD2
cdr3_aa: CSATGRGDYEQYF
cdr3_nt: TGCAGTGCCACGGGGCGGGGGGACTACGAGCAGTACTTC

j_call: TRBJ1-4
clone_size: once
v_call: TRBV2
d_call: TRBD1
cdr3_aa: CASTPERGREKLFF
cdr3_nt: TGTGCCAGCACTCCAGAGAGGGGGCGTGAAAAACTGTTTTTT

j_call: TRBJ2-7
clone_size: few
v_call: TRBV18
d_call: NA
cdr3_aa: CASSPSGWYEQYF
cdr3_nt: TGTGCCAGCTCACCGAGCGGGTGGTACGAGCAGTACTTC

j_call: TRBJ2-7
clone_size: NA
v_call: TRBV20-1
d_call: TRBD2
cdr3_aa: CSIGRGAGSYEQYF
cdr3_nt: TGCAGCATCGGGAGGGGGGCCGGTTCCTACGAGCAGTACTTC

j_call: TRBJ2-7
clone_size: many
v_call: TRBV7-2
d_call: NA
cdr3_aa: CASSSKGRTGEQYF
cdr3_nt: TGTGCCAGCAGCTCCAAGGGCAGGACGGGCGAGCAGTACTTC

j_call: TRBJ1-2
clone_size: many
v_call: TRBV28
d_call: NA
cdr3_aa: CASSQGTSGYTF
cdr3_nt: TGTGCCAGCAGTCAGGGGACGAGTGGCTACACCTTC

j_call: TRBJ2-4
clone_size: NA
v_call: TRBV15
d_call: NA
cdr3_aa: CATSRDSPTGPRLAKNIQYF
cdr3_nt: TGTGCCACCAGCAGAGATTCGCCGACGGGACCTCGACTAGCCAAAAACATTCAGTACTTC

j_call: TRBJ2-7
clone_size: NA
v_call: TRBV7-9
d_call: TRBD2
cdr3_aa: CASSFLGGRAYEQYF
cdr3_nt: TGTGCCAGCAGCTTCCTGGGCGGGAGGGCCTACGAGCAGTACTTC

j_call: TRBJ2-7
clone_size: NA
v_call: TRBV24-1
d_call: TRBD2
cdr3_aa: CATSDLGTSGIGQYF
cdr3_nt: TGTGCCACCAGTGATTTGGGGACTAGCGGGATAGGGCAGTACTTC

j_call: TRBJ2-1
clone_size: NA
v_call: TRBV15
d_call: NA
cdr3_aa: CATSRGIWDEQFF
cdr3_nt: TGTGCCACCAGCAGAGGAATCTGGGATGAGCAGTTCTTC

j_call: TRBJ1-1
clone_size: NA
v_call: TRBV10-3
d_call: NA
cdr3_aa: CAIRESGGRTEAFF
cdr3_nt: TGTGCCATCAGGGAGTCGGGGGGTCGCACTGAAGCTTTCTTT

j_call: TRBJ2-7
clone_size: NA
v_call: TRBV18
d_call: NA
cdr3_aa: CASSSPLPLYNEQYF
cdr3_nt: TGTGCCAGCTCATCGCCTCTACCACTCTACAATGAGCAGTACTTC

j_call: TRBJ1-4
clone_size: few
v_call: TRBV5-5
d_call: NA
cdr3_aa: CASSLQGSREKLFF
cdr3_nt: TGTGCCAGCAGTCTGCAGGGGAGCCGGGAAAAACTGTTTTTT

j_call: TRBJ2-7
clone_size: NA
v_call: TRBV20-1
d_call: NA
cdr3_aa: CSARVPGHHEQYF
cdr3_nt: TGCAGTGCTAGAGTCCCGGGGCACCACGAGCAGTACTTC

j_call: TRBJ2-3
clone_size: NA
v_call: TRBV20-1
d_call: TRBD2
cdr3_aa: CSARDWGLAGVNTQYF
cdr3_nt: TGCAGTGCTAGAGATTGGGGACTAGCAGGAGTAAATACGCAGTATTTT

j_call: TRBJ1-5
clone_size: NA
v_call: TRBV4-1
d_call: NA
cdr3_aa: CASSQDGGLGNQPQHF
cdr3_nt: TGCGCCAGCAGCCAAGATGGGGGGTTGGGCAATCAGCCCCAGCATTTT

j_call: TRBJ1-1
clone_size: once
v_call: TRBV7-2
d_call: NA
cdr3_aa: CASRSGVRDTEAFF
cdr3_nt: TGTGCCAGCAGATCGGGGGTTAGGGACACTGAAGCTTTCTTT

j_call: TRBJ2-1
clone_size: many
v_call: TRBV29-1
d_call: NA
cdr3_aa: CSVPGTDSYNEQFF
cdr3_nt: TGCAGCGTTCCAGGGACCGATTCCTACAATGAGCAGTTCTTC

j_call: TRBJ2-1
clone_size: once
v_call: TRBV5-1
d_call: NA
cdr3_aa: CASSLGVESYNEQFF
cdr3_nt: TGCGCCAGCAGCTTAGGAGTAGAATCCTACAATGAGCAGTTCTTC

j_call: TRBJ1-2
clone_size: NA
v_call: TRBV28
d_call: NA
cdr3_aa: CASSLPTRSRTF
cdr3_nt: TGTGCCAGCAGTTTACCGACCCGGAGCCGCACCTTC

j_call: TRBJ2-7
clone_size: NA
v_call: TRBV12-3/TRBV12-4
d_call: TRBD2
cdr3_aa: CASSLTSGSPSSYEQYF
cdr3_nt: TGTGCCAGCAGTTTAACTAGCGGGAGTCCGAGCTCCTACGAGCAGTACTTC

j_call: TRBJ2-7
clone_size: NA
v_call: TRBV7-2
d_call: TRBD2
cdr3_aa: CASSSASGSNEQYF
cdr3_nt: TGTGCCAGCAGCTCCGCTAGCGGGAGCAATGAGCAGTACTTC

j_call: TRBJ2-4
clone_size: NA
v_call: TRBV6-2/TRBV6-3
d_call: NA
cdr3_aa: CASSYPREAKNIQYF
cdr3_nt: TGTGCCAGCAGTTACCCCCGAGAGGCCAAAAACATTCAGTACTTC

j_call: TRBJ2-5
clone_size: few
v_call: TRBV5-1
d_call: TRBD2
cdr3_aa: CASSKEASGVQTQYF
cdr3_nt: TGCGCCAGCAGCAAAGAAGCTAGCGGCGTACAGACCCAGTACTTC

j_call: TRBJ2-1
clone_size: NA
v_call: TRBV29-1
d_call: TRBD1
cdr3_aa: CSVARDRGNNEQFF
cdr3_nt: TGCAGCGTTGCGAGGGACAGGGGAAACAATGAGCAGTTCTTC

j_call: TRBJ2-7
clone_size: NA
v_call: TRBV20-1
d_call: NA
cdr3_aa: CSARTEPHAYEQYF
cdr3_nt: TGCAGTGCTCGAACAGAGCCCCACGCCTACGAGCAGTACTTC

j_call: TRBJ2-1
clone_size: few
v_call: TRBV5-5
d_call: TRBD1
cdr3_aa: CASSSGQGLEYNEQFF
cdr3_nt: TGTGCCAGCAGCTCAGGACAGGGTTTAGAATACAATGAGCAGTTCTTC

j_call: TRBJ2-3
clone_size: NA
v_call: TRBV7-9
d_call: TRBD2
cdr3_aa: CASSLAGGPLGTQYF
cdr3_nt: TGTGCCAGCAGCTTAGCGGGAGGGCCTTTGGGTACGCAGTATTTT

j_call: TRBJ2-7
clone_size: NA
v_call: TRBV5-1
d_call: TRBD1
cdr3_aa: CASSPRDRGVSYEQYF
cdr3_nt: TGCGCCAGCAGCCCCCGGGACAGGGGAGTCTCCTACGAGCAGTACTTC

j_call: TRBJ2-1
clone_size: NA
v_call: TRBV7-2
d_call: NA
cdr3_aa: CASSLGPSSYNVQFF
cdr3_nt: TGTGCCAGCAGCTTAGGGCCCAGCTCCTACAATGTGCAGTTCTTC

j_call: TRBJ1-1
clone_size: NA
v_call: TRBV5-1
d_call: TRBD1
cdr3_aa: CASSAPDRPHTEAFF
cdr3_nt: TGCGCCAGCAGCGCCCCGGACAGGCCACACACTGAAGCTTTCTTT

j_call: TRBJ2-1
clone_size: NA
v_call: TRBV3-1
d_call: TRBD2
cdr3_aa: CASSRLGGYDEQFF
cdr3_nt: TGTGCCAGCAGTCGCTTGGGGGGGTACGATGAGCAGTTCTTC

j_call: TRBJ2-7
clone_size: NA
v_call: TRBV5-1
d_call: NA
cdr3_aa: CASSEDTSSYNEQYF
cdr3_nt: TGCGCCAGCAGCGAGGACACGAGCTCCTACAATGAGCAGTACTTC

j_call: TRBJ2-3
clone_size: NA
v_call: TRBV4-3
d_call: NA
cdr3_aa: CASSQGVVTDTQYF
cdr3_nt: TGCGCCAGCAGCCAAGGCGTGGTGACAGATACGCAGTATTTT

j_call: TRBJ2-1
clone_size: few
v_call: TRBV29-1
d_call: NA
cdr3_aa: CSVVLTDIYNEQFF
cdr3_nt: TGCAGCGTTGTCCTTACCGACATCTACAATGAGCAGTTCTTC